A single sample is the source of the 27 T cell receptor beta chains below, sequenced in a study of CD4 T cells in relation to SARS-CoV-2 and coronaviruses. The unexposed donors gave CD4+ T cells in about 2010-2019, prior to COVID-19. Assay: immunoSEQ multiplex PCR; the TCRdb copy retains only in-frame clones and omits some. The profile covers roughly 68,000 clones, with more than 85% appearing a single time and 0.23% taken by the ten largest. Sequenced sample: naive CD4+ T cells from PBMCs. Subset described: naive CD4+ T cells isolated by negative enrichment. The origin of the receptors is a human donor in good health.

The V and J genes are TRBV6-2 or TRBV6-3 and TRBJ1-3; D is ambiguous. The germline V gene has CDR1 MNHEY and CDR2 SVGEGT. This CDR3 region has 16 residues. V was cut by 0 bases and J by 0 bases, with 9 bases left in between. CDR3 in amino acids: CASSYSRGSSGNTIYF. The CDR3 DNA follows: TGTGCCAGCAGTTACTCTCGGGGAAGCTCTGGAAACACCATATATTTT.

The V and J genes are TRBV5-6 and TRBJ2-2, with D possibly TRBD1 on 5 matching bases. The CDR3 consists of 14 residues. V gave up 8 bases and J gave up 0 bases, with 11 bases separating them. CDR1 is SGHDT, CDR2 YYEEEE, per germline. The CDR3 sequence is CASRGSPNTGELFF. The CDR3, as DNA: TGTGCCAGTAGGGGCAGCCCGAACACCGGGGAGCTGTTTTTT. Based on the CDR3 plus reference TRBV5-6 and TRBJ2-2, the full variable domain is DAGVTQSPTHLIKTRGQQVTLRCSPKSGHDTVSWYQQALGQGPQFIFQYYEEEERQRGNFPDRFSGHQFPNYSSELNVNALLLGDSALYLCASRGSPNTGELFFGEGSRLTVL.

This chain connects TRBV6-5 to TRBJ2-5; 9 nucleotides line up with TRBD1. Looked up from germline, CDR1 is MNHEY and CDR2 is SVGAGI. The V and J ends lost 7 bases and 5 bases, in that order; junction bases with no gene match: 11. The CDR3 totals 15 residues. CDR3 sequence: CASIRRDRAFETQYF. Written as DNA, the CDR3 is TGTGCCAGCATCCGCCGGGACAGGGCATTCGAGACCCAGTACTTC.

The chain combines TRBV29-1 with TRBJ1-3; TRBD1 aligns across 7 bases. Germline-derived CDR1 and CDR2 are SQVTM and ANQGSEA. With 6 bases clipped from V and 0 bases from J, the junction kept 11 bases outside the gene matches. CDR3 size: 16 residues. The DNA of the CDR3 is TGCAGCGTGGCCCTGGGACAGCCAAGCTCTGGAAACACCATATATTTT. It codes for CSVALGQPSSGNTIYF.

The gene calls are TRBV6-5 and TRBJ1-6; 7 positions match TRBD1. J was trimmed by 6 bases and V by 6 bases; bases with no gene match: 8. CDR3 length: 15 residues. Germline V gene lookup returns CDR1 MNHEY and CDR2 SVGAGI. In DNA form, the CDR3 reads TGTGCCAGCAGCCGATCAGACAGGGTTAATTCACCCCTCCACTTT. Encoded protein: CASSRSDRVNSPLHF.

For the CDR3, the DNA is TGTGCCAGCAGTGAGGTTTCGGTAGGTGAAAAACTGTTTTTT. It specifies CASSEVSVGEKLFF. J is TRBJ1-4 and V is TRBV27; D gene uncertain. This CDR3 is 14 amino acids long. Germline CDR1 is MNHEY and CDR2 is SMNVEV (reference sequence). The V end was cut by 5 bases, the J end by 7 bases, with 14 bases between. Drawing the rest from reference TRBV27 and TRBJ1-4, the complete variable domain is EAQVTQNPRYLITVTGKKLTVTCSQNMNHEYMSWYRQDPGLGLRQIYYSMNVEVTDKGDVPEGYKVSRKEKRNFPLILESPSPNQTSLYFCASSEVSVGEKLFFGSGTQLSVL.

This sequence joins TRBV4-3 and TRBJ2-3, with a weak D call TRBD2 (7 bases). This CDR3 contains 16 residues. V gave up 3 bases and J gave up 2 bases, with 15 bases separating them. Germline assignment: CDR1 LGHNA and CDR2 YSLEER. The chain's CDR3 is CASSHIRGATTDTQYF. In DNA, the CDR3 is TGCGCCAGCAGCCACATCCGGGGGGCGACCACAGATACGCAGTATTTT.

V and J are TRBV4-1 and TRBJ2-2; D tentatively fits TRBD1 or TRBD2 (5 bases each). With 1 base removed from V and 4 bases from J, the gap between germline ends came to 13 bases. This CDR3 has 16 residues. CDR1 and CDR2 (germline): MGHRA, YSYEKL. CDR3 region: CASSQGHPGSTGELFF. In nucleotides, the CDR3 is TGCGCCAGCAGCCAAGGCCACCCAGGGAGCACCGGGGAGCTGTTTTTT.

The rearrangement uses TRBV6-4 and TRBJ2-7, with no clear D. This CDR3 contains 14 residues. Looked up from germline, CDR1 is MRHNA and CDR2 is SNTAGT. The V end lost 4 bases, the J end lost 0 bases, and 10 bases lay between the germline ends. The CDR3 protein is CASSATALSYEQYF. The DNA for the CDR3 is TGTGCCAGCAGTGCTACTGCCCTCTCCTACGAGCAGTACTTC.

The V and J genes are TRBV24-1 and TRBJ1-1; 7 bases match TRBD1. V trimming: 7 bases; J trimming: 3 bases; junction bases outside the gene matches: 4. The CDR3 has 13 residues. CDR1 is KGHDR, CDR2 SFDVKD, per germline. The CDR3 coding sequence is TGTGCCACCAGGGGACAGAGCTACACTGAAGCTTTCTTT. Residues: CATRGQSYTEAFF.

This sequence joins TRBV6-6 and TRBJ1-2, with TRBD1 as a possible D gene (6 bases). Germline CDR1 MNHNY, CDR2 SVGAGI (reference sequence). V was cut by 2 bases and J by 2 bases, with 6 bases left in between. The CDR3 is 13 amino acids. Written as DNA, the CDR3 is TGTGCCAGCAGTTACGGGGGCAACTATGGCTACACCTTC. Protein sequence: CASSYGGNYGYTF.

The chain uses TRBV30 and TRBJ2-7; perhaps TRBD1 as D (6 bases). Trimming shortened V by 5 bases and J by 0 bases, and 11 bases separated the two germline ends. Per germline, CDR1 GTSNPN and CDR2 SVGIG (reference sequence). This CDR3 spans 13 amino acids. Here the CDR3 DNA reads TGTGCCTGGGATACAGGGTCCTCCTACGAGCAGTACTTC. Protein product: CAWDTGSSYEQYF. Based on the CDR3 plus reference TRBV30 and TRBJ2-7, the full variable domain is SQTIHQWPATLVQPVGSPLSLECTVEGTSNPNLYWYRQAAGRGLQLLFYSVGIGQISSEVPQNLSASRPQDRQFILSSKKLLLSDSGFYLCAWDTGSSYEQYFGPGTRLTVT.

This clone was recorded once. The chain has TRBV24-1 and TRBJ1-2; the D is unclear. Trimming stripped 3 bases from V and 7 bases from J, with 17 bases between. The CDR3 runs 15 residues. Germline CDR1 reads KGHDR; CDR2 reads SFDVKD. In nucleotides, the CDR3 is TGTGCCACCAGTGATCTACCGGGTCCCCGGGGTGGCTACACCTTC. It yields the protein CATSDLPGPRGGYTF.

The chain couples TRBV21-1 to TRBJ2-1; the table names TRBD2, a call not compared with the DNA. TRBV21-1 is tagged as a pseudogene. The CDR3 is made up of 16 amino acids. The CDR3 here is CASSQPGLIFLHEQFF. CDR3 nucleotide sequence: TGTGCCAGCAGCCAACCGGGTCTAATATTTCTCCATGAGCAGTTCTTC.

This chain connects TRBV7-2 to TRBJ1-3; the D is unclear. V lost 0 bases and J 7 bases, leaving 4 bases between the germline ends. This CDR3 is built from 12 residues. Germline-derived CDR1 and CDR2 are SGHTA and FQGNSA. The CDR3 protein is CASSLARNTIYF. The CDR3, as DNA: TGTGCCAGCAGCTTAGCGCGTAACACCATATATTTT.

The count of this clone is one. The chain carries TRBV6-1 and TRBJ1-2, with a possible D match to TRBD1 (5 bases). The germline CDR1 and CDR2 sequences are MNHNS and SASEGT. Trimming took off 4 bases at V and 4 bases at J, with 19 bases between the two ends. The length of the CDR3 is 16 residues. The CDR3, as DNA: TGTGCCAGCAGTGTGGGAATAGCAACAGGCTTCTATGGCTACACCTTC. Residues: CASSVGIATGFYGYTF.

The J gene is TRBJ1-6, the V gene TRBV11-3, with D uncertain. Per germline, CDR1 SGHNT and CDR2 YENEEA. The CDR3 spans 13 residues. V lost 8 bases to trimming and J lost 8 bases, with 13 bases between them. CDR3 residues: CASASGRHSPLHF. For the CDR3, the DNA is TGTGCCAGCGCCTCCGGGAGGCATTCACCCCTCCACTTT.

This clone came up once. The V and J genes are TRBV30 and TRBJ1-1; TRBD1 agrees at 7 bases. J gave up 2 bases and V 5 bases, and 5 bases lay outside the gene matches. Germline V gene data show CDR1 as GTSNPN and CDR2 as SVGIG (reference sequence). This CDR3 is 13 amino acids long. CDR3 protein: CAWVGQHNTEAFF. CDR3 DNA sequence: TGTGCCTGGGTGGGACAGCATAACACTGAAGCTTTCTTT.

This chain connects TRBV19 to TRBJ1-2; D not resolved. Per the germline V gene, CDR1 is LNHDA and CDR2 is SQIVND (reference sequence). Trimming removed 2 bases at V and 7 bases at J, with 11 bases between. CDR3 size: 13 residues. CDR3 region: CASSINAGRGYTF. For the CDR3, the DNA is TGTGCCAGTAGTATAAATGCCGGTCGTGGCTACACCTTC.

This clone was seen just once. Different DNA sequences within this sample yield the same CDR3. This chain uses TRBV18 with TRBJ1-1; 7 positions match TRBD1. Germline loops: CDR1 KGHSH, CDR2 LQKENI. The V and J ends lost 3 bases and 0 bases, in that order; junction bases with no gene match: 1. The CDR3 has 14 amino acids. CDR3 residues: CASSPGQLNTEAFF. DNA of the CDR3: TGTGCCAGCTCACCGGGACAGCTGAACACTGAAGCTTTCTTT.

V gene TRBV18 combines with J gene TRBJ1-1; D might be TRBD1 (6 bases). CDR1 is KGHSH, CDR2 LQKENI, per germline. V was clipped by 6 bases and J by 1 base, with 12 bases between them. The CDR3 extends over 14 amino acids. The CDR3 DNA sequence: TGTGCCAGCTCCCCGGGACACACGAACACTGAAGCTTTCTTT. This sequence encodes CASSPGHTNTEAFF.

The rearrangement uses TRBV7-9 and TRBJ1-1; no definite D call. Germline assignment: CDR1 SEHNR and CDR2 FQNEAQ (reference sequence). The CDR3 runs to 15 residues. Trimming took 2 bases from V and 1 from J, leaving 11 bases between them. The CDR3 DNA is TGTGCCAGCAGCTTACGGCCAGCCCAGAACACTGAAGCTTTCTTT. This encodes CASSLRPAQNTEAFF.

The chain links TRBV2 to TRBJ2-7, with 7 nucleotides matching TRBD2. Trimming cost V 8 bases and J 5 bases; bases outside gene matches: 6. The CDR3 sequence is 12 residues long. In germline, CDR1 is SNHLY, CDR2 FYNNEI. The CDR3 nucleotides are TGTGCCAGCGGCTTCCGGGGGGACGAGCAGTACTTC. Translated, it gives CASGFRGDEQYF.

V usage is TRBV7-3 and J usage is TRBJ1-6; 9 bases agree with TRBD1. With 4 bases clipped from V and 5 bases from J, the junction kept 0 bases outside the gene matches. Germline CDR1 reads SGHTA; CDR2 reads FQGTGA. The CDR3 contains 14 residues. In nucleotides, the CDR3 is TGTGCCAGCAGCTGGACAGGGGATAATTCACCCCTCCACTTT. It encodes CASSWTGDNSPLHF.

The rearrangement uses TRBV5-1 and TRBJ2-2; 7 bases line up with TRBD1. The length of the CDR3 is 14 residues. Germline V lookup: CDR1 SGHRS, CDR2 YFSETQ. J was trimmed by 4 bases and V by 0 bases; bases with no gene match: 0. This CDR3 is CASSLEGATGELFF. As DNA, the CDR3 is TGCGCCAGCAGCTTGGAGGGGGCCACCGGGGAGCTGTTTTTT. The variable domain in full, with the rest retrieved from reference TRBV5-1 and TRBJ2-2, is KAGVTQTPRYLIKTRGQQVTLSCSPISGHRSVSWYQQTPGQGLQFLFEYFSETQRNKGNFPGRFSGRQFSNSRSEMNVSTLELGDSALYLCASSLEGATGELFFGEGSRLTVL.

This chain joins TRBV29-1 and TRBJ2-7; possible D gene TRBD2, 7 bases. Trimming left V 1 base short and J 2 bases short, with 12 bases between. Germline CDR1 and CDR2: SQVTM and ANQGSEA. This CDR3 region has 14 residues. CDR3 nucleotide sequence: TGCAGCGTTGAAGGGGGGGGCAACACCTACGAGCAGTACTTC. This codes for CSVEGGGNTYEQYF.

This rearrangement joins TRBV3-1 (or the pseudogene TRBV3-2) to TRBJ1-2, with D possibly being TRBD1 (6 bases). This CDR3 contains 15 residues. Trimming took off 1 base at V and 4 bases at J, with 13 bases between the two ends. The V gene's germline CDR1 is LGHDT and CDR2 YNNKEL (reference sequence). In DNA form, the CDR3 reads TGTGCCAGCAGCCAAGCACAGGGATCAGGCTATGGCTACACCTTC. Its translation: CASSQAQGSGYGYTF.